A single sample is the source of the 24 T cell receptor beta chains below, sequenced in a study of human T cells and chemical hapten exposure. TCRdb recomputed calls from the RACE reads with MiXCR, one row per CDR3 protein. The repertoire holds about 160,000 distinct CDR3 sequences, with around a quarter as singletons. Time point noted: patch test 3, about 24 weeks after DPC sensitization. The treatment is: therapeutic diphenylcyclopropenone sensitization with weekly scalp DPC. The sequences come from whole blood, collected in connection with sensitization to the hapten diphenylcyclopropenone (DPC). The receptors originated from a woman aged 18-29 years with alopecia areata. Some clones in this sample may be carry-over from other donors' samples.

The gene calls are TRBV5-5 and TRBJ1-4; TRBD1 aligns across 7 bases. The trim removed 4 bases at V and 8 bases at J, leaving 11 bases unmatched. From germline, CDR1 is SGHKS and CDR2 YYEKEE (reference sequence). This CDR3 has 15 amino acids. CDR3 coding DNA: TGTGCCAGCAGCCTAACGACAGGGCACGGGGAAAAACTGTTTTTT. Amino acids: CASSLTTGHGEKLFF.

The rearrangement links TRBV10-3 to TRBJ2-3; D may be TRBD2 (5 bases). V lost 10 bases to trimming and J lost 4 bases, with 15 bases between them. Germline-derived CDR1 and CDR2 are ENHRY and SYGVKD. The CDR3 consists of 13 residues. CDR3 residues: CASNTGWADTQYF. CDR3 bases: TGTGCCAGTAATACGGGGTGGGCAGATACGCAGTATTTT.

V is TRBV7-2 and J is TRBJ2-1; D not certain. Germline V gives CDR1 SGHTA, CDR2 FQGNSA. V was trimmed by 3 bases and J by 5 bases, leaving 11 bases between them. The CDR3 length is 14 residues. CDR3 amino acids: CASSLLVRDNEQFF. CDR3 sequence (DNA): TGTGCCAGCAGCTTGTTGGTCCGGGACAATGAGCAGTTCTTC.

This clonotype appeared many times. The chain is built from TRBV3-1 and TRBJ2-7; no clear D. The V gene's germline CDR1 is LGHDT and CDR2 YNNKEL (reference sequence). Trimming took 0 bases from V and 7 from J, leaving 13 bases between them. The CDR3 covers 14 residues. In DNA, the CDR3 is TGTGCCAGCAGCCAAGAGCCCGGACGCGAAGAGCAGTACTTC. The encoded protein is CASSQEPGREEQYF.

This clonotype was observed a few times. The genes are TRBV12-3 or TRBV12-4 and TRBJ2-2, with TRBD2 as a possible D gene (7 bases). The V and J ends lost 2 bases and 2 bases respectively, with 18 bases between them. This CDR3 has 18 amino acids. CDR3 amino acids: CASSLSFWAGANTGELFF. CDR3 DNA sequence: TGTGCCAGCAGTTTAAGTTTCTGGGCGGGGGCCAACACCGGGGAGCTGTTTTTT.

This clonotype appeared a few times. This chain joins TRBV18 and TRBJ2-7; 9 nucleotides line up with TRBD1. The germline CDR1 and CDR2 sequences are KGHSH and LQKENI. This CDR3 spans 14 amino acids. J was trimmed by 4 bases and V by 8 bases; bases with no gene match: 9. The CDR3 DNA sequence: TGTGCCAGCAAGTCGGGACAGGGCTTTTACGAGCAGTACTTC. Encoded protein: CASKSGQGFYEQYF.

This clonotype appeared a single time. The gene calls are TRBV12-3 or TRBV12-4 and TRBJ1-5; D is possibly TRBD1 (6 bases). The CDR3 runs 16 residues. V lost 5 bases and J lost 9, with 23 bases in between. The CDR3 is CASSLPRGGIMGPQHF. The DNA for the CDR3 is TGTGCCAGCAGTCTCCCGAGAGGGGGTATAATGGGGCCCCAGCATTTT.

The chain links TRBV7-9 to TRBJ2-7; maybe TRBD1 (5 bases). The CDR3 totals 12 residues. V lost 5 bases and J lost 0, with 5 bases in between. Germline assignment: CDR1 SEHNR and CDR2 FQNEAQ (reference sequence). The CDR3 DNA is TGTGCCAGCAGCACAGGCTCCTACGAGCAGTACTTC. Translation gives CASSTGSYEQYF.

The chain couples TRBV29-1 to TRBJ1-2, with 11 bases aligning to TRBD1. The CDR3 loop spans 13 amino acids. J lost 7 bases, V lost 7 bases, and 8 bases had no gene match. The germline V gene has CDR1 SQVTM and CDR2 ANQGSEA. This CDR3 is CSARTGGAFGYTF. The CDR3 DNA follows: TGCAGCGCCCGGACAGGGGGCGCATTTGGCTACACCTTC. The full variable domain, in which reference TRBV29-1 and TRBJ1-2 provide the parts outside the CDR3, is SAVISQKPSRDICQRGTSLTIQCQVDSQVTMMFWYRQQPGQSLTLIATANQGSEATYESGFVIDKFPISRPNLTFSTLTVSNMSPEDSSIYLCSARTGGAFGYTFGSGTRLTVV.

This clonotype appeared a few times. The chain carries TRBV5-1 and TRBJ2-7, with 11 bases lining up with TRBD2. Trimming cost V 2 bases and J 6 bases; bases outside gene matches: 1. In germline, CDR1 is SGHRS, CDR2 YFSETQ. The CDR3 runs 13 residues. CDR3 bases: TGCGCCAGCAGCTTCCTAGCGGGAGGCGAGCAGTACTTC. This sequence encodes CASSFLAGGEQYF.

The CDR3 reads CASSLGAGFTYEQYF. The CDR3 DNA reads TGCGCCAGCAGCTTGGGGGCGGGGTTCACCTACGAGCAGTACTTC. The chain uses TRBV5-1 and TRBJ2-7; the D gene is possibly TRBD2 (6 bases). The CDR3 extends over 15 amino acids. The germline CDR1 and CDR2 sequences are SGHRS and YFSETQ. Deletions cut 0 bases from V and 2 bases from J, with 12 bases between.

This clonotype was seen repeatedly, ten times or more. The CDR3 DNA reads TGTGCCAGCAAAGCCGTAGGGGCTGACTCACCCCTCCACTTT. Translation gives CASKAVGADSPLHF. The gene calls are TRBV12-3 or TRBV12-4 and TRBJ1-6; D perhaps matches TRBD1 (5 bases). This CDR3 has 14 residues. Between the trimmed V and J ends, which lost 7 bases and 10 bases, there was a span of 17 bases.

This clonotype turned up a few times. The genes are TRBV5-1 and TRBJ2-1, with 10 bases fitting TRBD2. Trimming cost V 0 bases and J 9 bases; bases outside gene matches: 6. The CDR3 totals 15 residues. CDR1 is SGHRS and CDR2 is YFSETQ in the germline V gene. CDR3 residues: CASSLALAGVVEQFF. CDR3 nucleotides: TGCGCCAGCAGCTTGGCCCTAGCGGGAGTAGTTGAGCAGTTCTTC.

CDR3 loop: CASKGQASSPQHF. CDR3 DNA: TGTGCCAGCAAAGGACAGGCCTCTTCCCCCCAGCATTTT. The chain combines TRBV6-6 with TRBJ1-5; 7 nucleotides align to TRBD1. V lost 7 bases to trimming and J lost 10 bases; unmatched junction nucleotides: 10. The CDR3 extends over 13 amino acids. CDR1 MNHNY and CDR2 SVGAGI come from the germline V gene (reference sequence).

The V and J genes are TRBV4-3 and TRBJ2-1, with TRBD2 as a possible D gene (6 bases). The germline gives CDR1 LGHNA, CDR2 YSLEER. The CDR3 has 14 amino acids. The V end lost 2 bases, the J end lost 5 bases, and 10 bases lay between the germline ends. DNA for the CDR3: TGCGCCAGCAGCCAACTTCTAGCGAACAATGAGCAGTTCTTC. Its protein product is CASSQLLANNEQFF.

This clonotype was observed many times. The CDR3 coding sequence is TGTGCCAGCAGCATTGATAGCGGGGATACGCAGTATTTT. Amino acid sequence: CASSIDSGDTQYF. J is TRBJ2-3 and V is TRBV5-4; 7 bases line up with TRBD2. Per the germline V gene, CDR1 is SGHNT and CDR2 is YYREEE (reference sequence). The CDR3 loop spans 13 amino acids. With V trimmed by 4 bases and J by 6 bases, 5 bases remained unmatched.

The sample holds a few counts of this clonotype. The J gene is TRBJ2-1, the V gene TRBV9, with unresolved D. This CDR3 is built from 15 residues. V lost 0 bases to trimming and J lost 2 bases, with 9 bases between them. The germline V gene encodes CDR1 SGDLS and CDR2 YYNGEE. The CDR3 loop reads CASSVARSPYNEQFF. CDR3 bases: TGTGCCAGCAGCGTAGCTAGGAGCCCCTACAATGAGCAGTTCTTC.

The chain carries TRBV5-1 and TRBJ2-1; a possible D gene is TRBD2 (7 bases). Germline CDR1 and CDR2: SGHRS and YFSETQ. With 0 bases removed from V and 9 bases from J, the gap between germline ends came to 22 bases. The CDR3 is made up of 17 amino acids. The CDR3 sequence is CASSLGAGPGGSSEQFF. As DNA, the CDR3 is TGCGCCAGCAGCTTGGGCGCGGGGCCGGGGGGCAGCAGTGAGCAGTTCTTC.

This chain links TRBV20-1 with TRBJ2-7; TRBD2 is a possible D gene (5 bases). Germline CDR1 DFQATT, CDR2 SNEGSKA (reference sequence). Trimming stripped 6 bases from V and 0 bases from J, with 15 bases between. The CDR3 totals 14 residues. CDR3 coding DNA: TGCAGTGCAAAGCGGACCAGCCGCTCCTACGAGCAGTACTTC. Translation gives CSAKRTSRSYEQYF.

CDR3 amino acids: CASSQDAGTGANVLTF. The CDR3, as DNA: TGTGCCAGCAGCCAAGATGCGGGGACTGGGGCCAACGTCCTGACTTTC. The chain couples TRBV4-2 to TRBJ2-6; D may be TRBD2 (6 bases). Trimming shortened V by 0 bases and J by 2 bases, and 8 bases separated the two germline ends. The CDR3 is 16 amino acids. Germline V gene data show CDR1 as LGHNA and CDR2 as YNFKEQ.

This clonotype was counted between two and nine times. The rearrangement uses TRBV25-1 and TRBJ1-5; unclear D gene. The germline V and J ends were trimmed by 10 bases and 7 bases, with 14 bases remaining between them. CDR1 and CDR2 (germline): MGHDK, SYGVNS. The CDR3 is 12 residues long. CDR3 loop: CATAEYSQPQHF. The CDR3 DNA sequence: TGTGCCACGGCGGAATATTCCCAGCCCCAGCATTTT.

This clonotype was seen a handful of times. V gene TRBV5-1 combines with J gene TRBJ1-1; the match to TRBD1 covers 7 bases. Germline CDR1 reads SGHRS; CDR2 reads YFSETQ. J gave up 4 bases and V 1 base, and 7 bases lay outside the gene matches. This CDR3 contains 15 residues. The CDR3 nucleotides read TGCGCCAGCAGCTTGTCGACAGGGACCATCACTGAAGCTTTCTTT. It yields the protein CASSLSTGTITEAFF.

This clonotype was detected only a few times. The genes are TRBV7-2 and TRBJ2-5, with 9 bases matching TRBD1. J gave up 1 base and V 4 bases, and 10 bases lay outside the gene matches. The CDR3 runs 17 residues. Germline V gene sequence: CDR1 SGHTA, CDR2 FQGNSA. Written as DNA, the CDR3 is TGTGCCAGCAGCTCAACGTGGACAGGGGTTGGCCAAGAGACCCAGTACTTC. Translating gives CASSSTWTGVGQETQYF.

Here the CDR3 DNA reads TGCGCCAGCAGCCAAGATCACGTACTAGCGGCAGACAAGCAGTTCTTC. This codes for CASSQDHVLAADKQFF. V usage is TRBV4-1 and J usage is TRBJ2-1; TRBD2 aligns across 8 bases. This CDR3 has 16 residues. CDR1 MGHRA and CDR2 YSYEKL come from the germline V gene. Trimming removed 0 bases from V and 11 bases from J; junction bases left unmatched: 12.